This is a list of T cell receptor beta chains from one sample in a study of T cells in Graves' hyperthyroidism and ophthalmopathy. TCRdb fed the multiplex PCR reads into MiXCR, producing one record per CDR3 protein. In the table there are 350,000 or so distinct CDR3 sequences, 21% of which are singletons. Sequencing was performed on blood. The receptor set was obtained from a woman aged 45-59 years with Graves' hyperthyroidism. CDR3s include the opening cysteine and the closing phenylalanine or tryptophan. A D gene is named only where the DNA matches it firmly. Clone sizes are given selectively: once, few, many, or a class where the clone is expanded.

J: TRBJ2-7
length: 12
size: .
D: TRBD2
V: TRBV29-1
CDR3: CSGGLAGYEQYF
DNA: TGCAGCGGCGGTTTAGCGGGCTACGAGCAGTACTTC

J: TRBJ2-3
length: 16
size: many
D: TRBD2
V: TRBV28
CDR3: CASGGSGGTSTDTQYF
DNA: TGTGCCAGCGGGGGTAGCGGGGGGACTAGCACAGATACGCAGTATTTT

J: TRBJ1-5
length: 15
size: few
D: .
V: TRBV6-1
CDR3: CASRDDQGVNQPQHF
DNA: TGTGCCAGCAGAGACGATCAGGGTGTCAATCAGCCCCAGCATTTT

J: TRBJ1-5
length: 14
size: many
D: .
V: TRBV7-8
CDR3: CASSLAGVNQPQHF
DNA: TGTGCCAGCAGCTTAGCCGGGGTTAATCAGCCCCAGCATTTT

J: TRBJ2-7
length: 15
size: many
D: TRBD1
V: TRBV6-1
CDR3: CASRVLRGSTYEQYF
DNA: TGTGCCAGCAGGGTACTCAGGGGGTCAACCTACGAGCAGTACTTC

J: TRBJ2-7
length: 14
size: .
D: TRBD1
V: TRBV30
CDR3: CAWARGTGAYEQYF
DNA: TGTGCCTGGGCCCGCGGGACAGGGGCCTACGAGCAGTACTTC

J: TRBJ1-6
length: 16
size: .
D: .
V: TRBV9
CDR3: CASSVDPLSGNSPLHF
DNA: TGTGCCAGCAGCGTAGACCCCCTGAGCGGGAATTCACCCCTCCACTTT

J: TRBJ1-2
length: 13
size: .
D: .
V: TRBV15
CDR3: CATSRVHLYGYTF
DNA: TGTGCCACCAGCAGAGTCCATCTCTATGGCTACACCTTC

J: TRBJ2-2
length: 15
size: .
D: TRBD2
V: TRBV19
CDR3: CASRGLAGNTGELFF
DNA: TGTGCCAGTCGCGGGCTAGCGGGGAACACCGGGGAGCTGTTTTTT

J: TRBJ1-5
length: 18
size: many
D: TRBD1
V: TRBV5-5
CDR3: CASSGQAALGGRNQPQHF
DNA: TGTGCCAGCAGCGGACAGGCCGCGTTAGGGGGACGCAATCAGCCCCAGCATTTT

J: TRBJ2-3
length: 16
size: many
D: .
V: TRBV7-8
CDR3: CASSQWAQYGADTQYF
DNA: TGTGCCAGCAGCCAGTGGGCCCAATACGGGGCAGATACGCAGTATTTT

J: TRBJ2-3
length: 15
size: many
D: .
V: TRBV27
CDR3: CASSVGTFSTDTQYF
DNA: TGTGCCAGCAGTGTCGGGACTTTCAGCACAGATACGCAGTATTTT

J: TRBJ2-4
length: 16
size: few
D: .
V: TRBV5-1
CDR3: CASYLDRRGAKNIQYF
DNA: TGCGCCAGCTATTTGGACAGGAGGGGAGCCAAAAACATTCAGTACTTC

J: TRBJ2-4
length: 14
size: many
D: .
V: TRBV5-1
CDR3: CASSLEVAANIQYF
DNA: TGCGCCAGCAGCTTGGAAGTGGCAGCAAACATTCAGTACTTC

J: TRBJ2-7
length: 13
size: .
D: TRBD1
V: TRBV6-2/TRBV6-3
CDR3: CACSGQGAWEQYF
DNA: TGTGCCTGTTCAGGACAGGGGGCGTGGGAGCAGTACTTC

J: TRBJ2-5
length: 13
size: .
D: .
V: TRBV18
CDR3: CASSPNSKETQYF
DNA: TGTGCCAGCTCACCAAATTCTAAAGAGACCCAGTACTTC

J: TRBJ2-4
length: 13
size: .
D: TRBD2
V: TRBV6-2/TRBV6-3
CDR3: CASSFLAENIQYF
DNA: TGTGCCAGCAGTTTCCTAGCGGAAAACATTCAGTACTTC

J: TRBJ2-3
length: 12
size: many
D: .
V: TRBV20-1
CDR3: CSARDPTDTQYF
DNA: TGCAGTGCTAGAGACCCTACAGATACGCAGTATTTT

J: TRBJ2-3
length: 15
size: few
D: .
V: TRBV28
CDR3: CASRVGSAGTDTQYF
DNA: TGTGCCAGCAGAGTAGGGAGCGCAGGCACAGATACGCAGTATTTT

J: TRBJ1-2
length: 11
size: few
D: TRBD1
V: TRBV20-1
CDR3: CSATGQGGYTF
DNA: TGCAGTGCTACCGGACAGGGAGGCTACACCTTC

J: TRBJ1-2
length: 14
size: many
D: .
V: TRBV12-3/TRBV12-4
CDR3: CASRPTTGIYGYTF
DNA: TGTGCCAGCAGGCCCACCACAGGGATATATGGCTACACCTTC

J: TRBJ2-3
length: 13
size: many
D: TRBD2
V: TRBV30
CDR3: CAWIGGGTDTQYF
DNA: TGTGCCTGGATCGGGGGGGGCACAGATACGCAGTATTTT